Presented here are 9 T cell receptor beta chains from one specimen sequenced in a study of regulatory T cells in long-lasting Graves disease. Investigators prepared the TCR beta libraries by applying iRepertoire HTBI primers and Arm-PCR of CDR3 regions. MiXCR was run by TCRdb on the multiplex PCR reads, yielding one entry per CDR3 protein. The sample lists about 470,000 distinct CDR3 sequences, roughly 21% occurring once. As for time point: persistent/refractory GD, antithyroid drugs over 5 years with positive TRAb. Following extraction of RNA from PBMCs, that RNA was used to make the TCR library. Sample: peripheral blood mononuclear cells (PBMCs), taken when the disease was refractory, from a patient treated with antithyroid drugs. Source of these receptors: a female donor with Graves disease.

The chain has TRBV6-2 or TRBV6-3 and TRBJ2-7; either TRBD1 or TRBD2 may supply D (5 bases each). The V end lost 5 bases, the J end lost 1 base, and 18 bases lay between the germline ends. From germline, CDR1 is MNHEY and CDR2 SVGEGT. The CDR3 runs 16 residues. The CDR3 reads CASSEPPRDPSYEQYF. CDR3 DNA: TGTGCCAGCAGTGAACCCCCTCGGGACCCTTCCTACGAGCAGTACTTC.

At least ten counts were recorded for this clonotype. J is TRBJ1-2 and V is TRBV19; possibly TRBD1 for D (6 bases). Germline V gives CDR1 LNHDA, CDR2 SQIVND (reference sequence). The ends were cut back, 5 bases at V and 8 bases at J, with 21 bases in the middle. The CDR3 length is 15 residues. The DNA for the CDR3 is TGTGCCAGTAGTCGGGACCGGACAGCCCGATGGGGCTACACCTTC. It codes for CASSRDRTARWGYTF.

Only a few counts were recorded for this clonotype. This rearrangement joins TRBV7-8 to TRBJ2-1; 9 positions match TRBD2. The V segment lost 0 bases and the J segment 9 bases; nucleotides outside the gene matches: 6. Germline lookup yields CDR1 SGHVS and CDR2 FQNEAQ. The CDR3 length is 15 residues. This chain's CDR3 is CASSLALAGAVEQFF. The CDR3 DNA reads TGTGCCAGCAGCTTAGCATTAGCGGGGGCTGTTGAGCAGTTCTTC.

The rearrangement links TRBV20-1 to TRBJ1-6; D gene uncertain. This CDR3 has 14 residues. Deletions cut 2 bases from V and 6 bases from J, with 11 bases between. CDR1 DFQATT and CDR2 SNEGSKA come from the germline V gene (reference sequence). The CDR3, as DNA: TGCAGTGCTAGAACCCCGAGTGTTAATTCACCCCTCCACTTT. This codes for CSARTPSVNSPLHF.

There are many counts of this clonotype. The rearrangement joins TRBV6-1 to TRBJ1-2; a weak D match, TRBD1 (5 bases). Germline V gene lookup returns CDR1 MNHNS and CDR2 SASEGT. The CDR3 spans 14 residues. Trimming shortened V by 6 bases and J by 10 bases, and 21 bases separated the two germline ends. In DNA form, the CDR3 reads TGTGCCAGCAGAGTGGGACGCAGCAGCGCGATCTACACCTTC. It specifies CASRVGRSSAIYTF.

CDR3 sequence: CASSPTGTSADTQYF. The CDR3 DNA follows: TGTGCCAGCAGTCCTACGGGAACTAGCGCCGATACGCAGTATTTT. The gene calls are TRBV28 and TRBJ2-3; 7 positions agree with TRBD2. Germline CDR1 is MDHEN and CDR2 is SYDVKM. V trimming: 5 bases; J trimming: 6 bases; junction bases outside the gene matches: 11. There are 15 residues in the CDR3.

This clonotype was counted at least ten times. The chain links TRBV20-1 to TRBJ2-3, with 12 nucleotides matching TRBD2. Germline V lookup: CDR1 DFQATT, CDR2 SNEGSKA (reference sequence). V trimming: 5 bases; J trimming: 0 bases; junction bases outside the gene matches: 6. CDR3 length equals 16 residues. Here the CDR3 DNA reads TGCAGTGCTTGGCTAGCGGGAGGGCCTAGCACAGATACGCAGTATTTT. It translates to CSAWLAGGPSTDTQYF.

Of note for this clonotype: This may arise from a read error, as a much more abundant clone is one base away. V is TRBV6-1 and J is TRBJ2-5; 9 bases map to TRBD2. The CDR3 is 18 amino acids. The trim removed 0 bases at V and 1 base at J, leaving 9 bases unmatched. Germline values: CDR1 MNHNS, CDR2 SASEGT. The CDR3 is CASSEARGGDHFQETQYF. In DNA, the CDR3 is TGTGCCAGCAGTGAAGCGCGGGGGGGCGACCATTTCCAAGAGACCCAGTACTTC.

This clonotype was seen ten or more times. The J gene is TRBJ2-7, the V gene TRBV7-9, with a weak D call TRBD2 (6 bases). Germline-derived CDR1 and CDR2 are SEHNR and FQNEAQ (reference sequence). The CDR3 extends over 12 amino acids. Trimming pared 5 bases from V and 3 bases from J, leaving 8 bases between. CDR3 nucleotides: TGTGCCAGCAGCAGGGGACTCTACGAGCAGTACTTC. It yields the protein CASSRGLYEQYF.